This T cell receptor (beta chain) was retrieved from a study of T cell repertoires in cytomegalovirus infection. At the level of the study: HLA-B-restricted CMV epitopes that are well studied, plus recently identified HLA-C-restricted ones, were used by the study. In public TCR beta signatures, there were indications of both CMV infection and matching HLA type. Study findings and constraints: It was HLA-C-restricted CMV-specific TCR beta clonotypes that dominated the response ex vivo.

MiXCR, applied by TCRdb to the reads, yields one record per CDR3 protein. Of about 400,000 distinct CDR3 sequences in the sample, around a third were seen once. This clonotype was counted between two and nine times. Its cognate antigen is unknown. Trimming removed 5 bases from V and 9 bases from J, with 20 bases in between. CDR3 length equals 15 residues. Germline V gene lookup returns CDR1 SGHTA and CDR2 FQGNSA. The receptor comes from a human donor in good health (CMV status not recorded). Some clones in this sample may be carry-over from other donors' samples. V usage is TRBV7-2 and J usage is TRBJ2-1, with D perhaps matching TRBD2 (8 bases). The sequences come from cultured PBMCs, collected from culture after CMV antigen stimulation. The CDR3 sequence: CASSQTGTRTGEQFF. The CDR3 DNA is TGTGCCAGCAGCCAAACCGGGACTAGGACAGGTGAGCAGTTCTTC.